These 11 T cell receptor beta chains share one sample of origin, sequenced in a study of shared clonotypes between healthy human individuals. The method was immunoSEQ multiplex PCR; TCRdb's version includes in-frame clones alone and lacks a portion of them. This sample has around 1.9 million clones; 93% occur once, and the top ten carry over 1.5%. Selected positively for CCR7 and CD45RO-negative, naive CD8 cells excluded terminally differentiated effector memory CD45RA+ cells. What was sequenced was naive CD8+ T cells from PBMCs. These receptors all come from a man aged 18-30 years in good health. Some clones in this sample may be carry-over from other donors' samples.

The gene calls are TRBV27 and TRBJ2-7; 9 bases map to TRBD1. CDR1 is MNHEY and CDR2 is SMNVEV in the germline V gene (reference sequence). The ends lost 6 bases at V and 4 bases at J; junction bases unmatched: 4. The CDR3 covers 13 residues. Here the CDR3 DNA reads TGTGCCAGCAGCTCCGGGACAGGGTACGAGCAGTACTTC. Its protein product is CASSSGTGYEQYF.

The chain links TRBV29-1 to TRBJ2-7; D remains unclear. Germline V gene sequence: CDR1 SQVTM, CDR2 ANQGSEA. Deletions cut 5 bases from V and 1 base from J, with 12 bases between. CDR3 length: 13 amino acids. The CDR3 is CSVSGTTSYEQYF. The DNA for the CDR3 is TGCAGCGTTTCTGGAACGACTTCCTACGAGCAGTACTTC.

The rearrangement joins TRBV27 to TRBJ1-2; D is undetermined. CDR1 and CDR2 (germline): MNHEY, SMNVEV (reference sequence). This CDR3 has 13 amino acids. Trimming took 3 bases from V and 2 from J, leaving 7 bases between them. The CDR3 sequence is CASSFVGNYGYTF. The CDR3 bases are TGTGCCAGCAGTTTCGTGGGAAACTATGGCTACACCTTC.

The V call is TRBV30, the J call TRBJ2-5, with 9 positions matching TRBD1. The DNA end is more similar to TRBJ2-7, so the J call may be wrong. The germline V gene encodes CDR1 GTSNPN and CDR2 SVGIG (reference sequence). The CDR3 has 13 amino acids. The CDR3 reads CAWEPGQGHEQYF. The CDR3 bases are TGTGCCTGGGAACCGGGACAGGGCCACGAGCAGTACTTC.

The chain joins TRBV5-6 to TRBJ1-2; 8 bases agree with TRBD1. V gave up 0 bases and J gave up 4 bases; unmatched junction bases: 5. The germline CDR1 and CDR2 sequences are SGHDT and YYEEEE. The CDR3 sequence is 15 residues long. CDR3 protein: CASSLGQGLVYGYTF. CDR3 nucleotides: TGTGCCAGCAGCTTGGGACAGGGGTTGGTCTATGGCTACACCTTC.

This sequence joins TRBV4-1 and TRBJ2-3, with 8 bases identical to TRBD2. Germline CDR1 reads MGHRA; CDR2 reads YSYEKL. V lost 1 base, J lost 0 bases, and 0 bases stayed unmatched. The CDR3 length is 15 residues. The CDR3 sequence is CASSQGTSSTDTQYF. Here the CDR3 DNA reads TGCGCCAGCAGCCAAGGGACTAGCAGCACAGATACGCAGTATTTT.

This clone was counted once. The chain couples TRBV11-2 to TRBJ2-3; D assignment may be TRBD1 or TRBD2 (6 bases each). V was cut by 1 base and J by 5 bases, with 13 bases left in between. The V gene's germline CDR1 is SGHAT and CDR2 FQNNGV. The CDR3 contains 15 residues. Here the CDR3 reads CASSLVWGAGDTQYF. CDR3 sequence (DNA): TGTGCCAGCAGCTTAGTGTGGGGGGCGGGAGATACGCAGTATTTT.

The chain recombines TRBV7-2 with TRBJ2-5; 7 bases are a match to TRBD2. Trimming at V came to 5 bases and at J to 2 bases, leaving 11 bases not matched to a gene. CDR1 SGHTA and CDR2 FQGNSA come from the germline V gene. The CDR3 is made up of 16 amino acids. The CDR3 loop reads CASSPRLAEDQETQYF. CDR3 sequence (DNA): TGTGCCAGCAGCCCCAGACTAGCCGAAGATCAAGAGACCCAGTACTTC. The whole variable domain, filled in from reference TRBV7-2 and TRBJ2-5, reads GAGVSQSPSNKVTEKGKDVELRCDPISGHTALYWYRQSLGQGLEFLIYFQGNSAPDKSGLPSDRFSAERTGGSVSTLTIQRTQQEDSAVYLCASSPRLAEDQETQYFGPGTRLLVL.

This sequence joins TRBV7-9 and TRBJ1-2; D gene unclear. This CDR3 comprises 17 residues. The V end lost 4 bases, the J end lost 1 base, and 19 bases lay between the germline ends. The germline V gene encodes CDR1 SEHNR and CDR2 FQNEAQ (reference sequence). The CDR3: CASSSPDTSSDNYGYTF. For the CDR3, the DNA is TGTGCCAGCAGCTCGCCCGACACGAGTAGTGATAACTATGGCTACACCTTC. The full variable domain, completed using reference TRBV7-9 and TRBJ1-2, is DTGVSQNPRHKITKRGQNVTFRCDPISEHNRLYWYRQTLGQGPEFLTYFQNEAQLEKSRLLSDRFSAERPKGSFSTLEIQRTEQGDSAMYLCASSSPDTSSDNYGYTFGSGTRLTVV.

V and J are TRBV30 and TRBJ2-5; 10 bases agree with TRBD2. Germline V gives CDR1 GTSNPN, CDR2 SVGIG (reference sequence). V lost 3 bases and J lost 1; bases outside the gene matches: 8. The CDR3 is made up of 16 amino acids. CDR3 sequence reads: CAWSQREGSFQETQYF. CDR3 coding DNA: TGTGCCTGGAGCCAGCGGGAGGGCTCGTTCCAAGAGACCCAGTACTTC. Together with reference TRBV30 and TRBJ2-5, the CDR3 gives the full variable domain: SQTIHQWPATLVQPVGSPLSLECTVEGTSNPNLYWYRQAAGRGLQLLFYSVGIGQISSEVPQNLSASRPQDRQFILSSKKLLLSDSGFYLCAWSQREGSFQETQYFGPGTRLLVL.

This rearrangement joins TRBV6-6 to TRBJ1-2, with no clear D. This CDR3 has 12 residues. Germline-derived CDR1 and CDR2 are MNHNY and SVGAGI (reference sequence). The V gene lost 5 bases and the J gene lost 7 bases, with 11 bases spanning the gap. The CDR3 DNA follows: TGTGCCAGCAGTCGATCTACGGGTGGCTACACCTTC. Protein: CASSRSTGGYTF.